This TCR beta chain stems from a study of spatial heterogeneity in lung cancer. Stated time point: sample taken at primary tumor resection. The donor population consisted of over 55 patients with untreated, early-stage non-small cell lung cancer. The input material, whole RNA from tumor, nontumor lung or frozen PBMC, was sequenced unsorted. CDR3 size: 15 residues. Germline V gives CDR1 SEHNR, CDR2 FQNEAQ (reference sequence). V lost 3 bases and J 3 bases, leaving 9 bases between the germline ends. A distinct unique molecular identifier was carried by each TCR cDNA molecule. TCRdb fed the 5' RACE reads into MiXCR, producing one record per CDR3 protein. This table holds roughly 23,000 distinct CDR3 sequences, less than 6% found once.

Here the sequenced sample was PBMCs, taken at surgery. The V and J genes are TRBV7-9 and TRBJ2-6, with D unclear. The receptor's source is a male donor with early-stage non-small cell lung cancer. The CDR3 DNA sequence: TGTGCCAGCAGCTTCTGGCAGGTTGGGGCCAACGTCCTGACTTTC. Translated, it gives CASSFWQVGANVLTF.